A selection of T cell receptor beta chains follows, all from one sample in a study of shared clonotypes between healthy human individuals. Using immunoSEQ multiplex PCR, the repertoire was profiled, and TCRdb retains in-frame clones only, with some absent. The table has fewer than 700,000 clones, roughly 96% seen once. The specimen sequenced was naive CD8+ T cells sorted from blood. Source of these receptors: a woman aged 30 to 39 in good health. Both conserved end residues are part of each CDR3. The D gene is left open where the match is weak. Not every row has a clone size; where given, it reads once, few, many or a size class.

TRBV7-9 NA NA CATRPRENYGYTF
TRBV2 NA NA CASTNRDNSYEQYF
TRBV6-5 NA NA CASSYLSTVTYEQYF
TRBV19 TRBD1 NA CASSIGTGDYEQYF
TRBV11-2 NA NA CASSLLREETQYF
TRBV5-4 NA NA CASRGTDEQYF
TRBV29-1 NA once CSVVGVNSVDFAALYSYNEQFF
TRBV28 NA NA CASSPSTSSYNEQFF
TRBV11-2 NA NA CASSLGGGGYEQYF
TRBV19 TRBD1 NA CASSTAYRGPYWPQHF
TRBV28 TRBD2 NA CASRTLLAGLNEQFF
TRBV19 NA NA CASSLRGAGELFF
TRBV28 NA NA CASSLELDLSTDTQYF
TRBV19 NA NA CASSIGTPGYEQYF
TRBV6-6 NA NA CASSYVQAYEQYF
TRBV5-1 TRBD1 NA CASSSPGQGVHEQYF
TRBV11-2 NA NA CASSLAGDNEKLFF
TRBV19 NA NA CASSIDYSYTF
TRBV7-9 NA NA CASSGQDRAYQETQYF
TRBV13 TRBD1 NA CASSLEAGGIYGYTF
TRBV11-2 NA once CASSLVFGSSYEQYF
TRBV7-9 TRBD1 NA CASSLAGGDEQYF
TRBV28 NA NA CASSNVDTQYF
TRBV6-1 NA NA CASSEITWDTSYEQYF
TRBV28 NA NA CASSSIRGGSPYEQYF
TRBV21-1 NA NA CASSLYRDRYYKPYEQYF
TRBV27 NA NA CASSLTGPNQPQHF
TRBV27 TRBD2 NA CASSLLAGGLYNEQFF
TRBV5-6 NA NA CASSLGPEAFF
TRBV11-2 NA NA CASSLDSLGVWETQYF
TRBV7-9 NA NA CASSLDGPGSGNTIYF
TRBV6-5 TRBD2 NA CASSYIGLAGDEQFF
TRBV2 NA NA CASSPQGFGLPNLYEQYF
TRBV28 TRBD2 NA CASSPISGRAEEQFF
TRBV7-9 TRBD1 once CASSLDRDEQYF